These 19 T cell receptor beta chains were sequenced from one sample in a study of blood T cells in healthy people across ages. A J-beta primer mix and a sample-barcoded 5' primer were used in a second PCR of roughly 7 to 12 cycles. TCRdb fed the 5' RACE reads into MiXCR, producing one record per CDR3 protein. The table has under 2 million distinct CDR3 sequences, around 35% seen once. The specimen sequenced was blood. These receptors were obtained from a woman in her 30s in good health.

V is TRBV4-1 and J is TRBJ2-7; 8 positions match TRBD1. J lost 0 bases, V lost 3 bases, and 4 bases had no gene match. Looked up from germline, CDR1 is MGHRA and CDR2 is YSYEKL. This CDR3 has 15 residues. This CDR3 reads CASSQRTGISYEQYF. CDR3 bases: TGCGCCAGCAGCCAGAGGACAGGGATCTCCTACGAGCAGTACTTC.

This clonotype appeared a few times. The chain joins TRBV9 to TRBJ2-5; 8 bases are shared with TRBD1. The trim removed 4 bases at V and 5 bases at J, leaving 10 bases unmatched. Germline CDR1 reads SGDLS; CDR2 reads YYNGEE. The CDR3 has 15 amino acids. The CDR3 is CASSTGTGRGETQYF. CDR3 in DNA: TGTGCCAGCAGCACCGGGACAGGCCGCGGGGAGACCCAGTACTTC.

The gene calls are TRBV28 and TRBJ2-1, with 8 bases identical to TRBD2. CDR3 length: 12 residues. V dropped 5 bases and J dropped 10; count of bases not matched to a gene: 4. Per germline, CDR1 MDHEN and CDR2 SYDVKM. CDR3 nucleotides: TGTGCCAGCAGTACCTTAGCGGGGGAGCAGTTCTTC. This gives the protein CASSTLAGEQFF.

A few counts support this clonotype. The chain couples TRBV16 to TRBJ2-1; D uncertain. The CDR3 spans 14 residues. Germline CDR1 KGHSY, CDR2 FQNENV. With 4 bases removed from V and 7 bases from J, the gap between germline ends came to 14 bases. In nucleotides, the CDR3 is TGTGCCAGCAGCCCTGGACCCTCGGCTAATGAGCAGTTCTTC. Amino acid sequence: CASSPGPSANEQFF.

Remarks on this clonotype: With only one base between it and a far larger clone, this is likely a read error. CDR3 DNA sequence: TGTGCCAGCAACCAAGAAGATACGCAGTATTTT. Translated, it gives CASNQEDTQYF. The chain couples TRBV3-1 to TRBJ2-3; no clear D. This CDR3 is built from 11 residues. In germline, CDR1 is LGHDT, CDR2 YNNKEL (reference sequence).

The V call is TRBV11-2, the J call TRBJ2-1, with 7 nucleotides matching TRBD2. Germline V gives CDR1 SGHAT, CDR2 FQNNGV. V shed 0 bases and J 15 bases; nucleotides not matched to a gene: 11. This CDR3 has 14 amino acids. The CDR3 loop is CASSLDGGGSTAFF. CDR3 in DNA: TGTGCCAGCAGCTTAGATGGGGGGGGATCTACGGCGTTCTTC.

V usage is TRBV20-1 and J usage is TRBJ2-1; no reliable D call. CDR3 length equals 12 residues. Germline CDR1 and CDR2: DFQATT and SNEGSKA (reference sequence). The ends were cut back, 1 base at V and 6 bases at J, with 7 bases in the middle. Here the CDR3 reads CSARADANEQFF. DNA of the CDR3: TGCAGTGCTAGAGCGGATGCCAATGAGCAGTTCTTC.

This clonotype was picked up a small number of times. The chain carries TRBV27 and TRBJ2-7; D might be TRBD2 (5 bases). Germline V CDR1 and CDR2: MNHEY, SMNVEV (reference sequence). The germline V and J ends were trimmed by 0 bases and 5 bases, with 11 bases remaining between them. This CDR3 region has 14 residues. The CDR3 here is CASSLSGVRDEQYF. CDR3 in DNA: TGTGCCAGCAGTTTATCCGGGGTTCGGGACGAGCAGTACTTC.

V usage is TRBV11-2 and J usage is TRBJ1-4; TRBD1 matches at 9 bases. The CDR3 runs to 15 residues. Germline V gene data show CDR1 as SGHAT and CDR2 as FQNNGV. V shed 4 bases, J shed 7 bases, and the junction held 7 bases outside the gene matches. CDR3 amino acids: CASSSWDREGEKLFF. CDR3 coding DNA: TGTGCCAGCAGCTCCTGGGACAGGGAAGGTGAAAAACTGTTTTTT.

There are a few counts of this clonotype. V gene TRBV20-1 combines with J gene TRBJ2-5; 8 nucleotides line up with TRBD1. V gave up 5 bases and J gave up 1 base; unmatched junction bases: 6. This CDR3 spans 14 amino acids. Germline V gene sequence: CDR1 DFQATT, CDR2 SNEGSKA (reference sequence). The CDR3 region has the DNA TGCAGTGCTGAGAGGACAGGGATCCAAGAGACCCAGTACTTC. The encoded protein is CSAERTGIQETQYF.

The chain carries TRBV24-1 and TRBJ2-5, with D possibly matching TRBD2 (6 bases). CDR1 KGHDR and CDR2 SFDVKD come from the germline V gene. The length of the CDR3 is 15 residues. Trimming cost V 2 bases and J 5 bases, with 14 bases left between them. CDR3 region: CATSDSGTPGETQYF. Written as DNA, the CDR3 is TGTGCCACCAGTGATTCCGGGACTCCCGGGGAGACCCAGTACTTC.

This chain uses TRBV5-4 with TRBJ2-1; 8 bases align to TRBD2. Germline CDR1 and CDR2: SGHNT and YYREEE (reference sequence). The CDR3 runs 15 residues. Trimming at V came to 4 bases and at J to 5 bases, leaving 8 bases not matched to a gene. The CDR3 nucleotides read TGTGCCAGCAGCCCCGGGGGGGCCTATCACAATGAGCAGTTCTTC. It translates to CASSPGGAYHNEQFF. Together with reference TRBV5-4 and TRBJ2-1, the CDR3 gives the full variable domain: ETGVTQSPTHLIKTRGQQVTLRCSSQSGHNTVSWYQQALGQGPQFIFQYYREEENGRGNFPPRFSGLQFPNYSSELNVNALELDDSALYLCASSPGGAYHNEQFFGPGTRLTVL.

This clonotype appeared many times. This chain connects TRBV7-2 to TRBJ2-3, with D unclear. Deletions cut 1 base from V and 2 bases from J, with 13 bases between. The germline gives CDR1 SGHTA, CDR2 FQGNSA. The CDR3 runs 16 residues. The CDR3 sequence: CASSLVFGLHTDTQYF. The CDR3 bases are TGTGCCAGCAGCTTAGTTTTCGGGCTTCACACAGATACGCAGTATTTT.

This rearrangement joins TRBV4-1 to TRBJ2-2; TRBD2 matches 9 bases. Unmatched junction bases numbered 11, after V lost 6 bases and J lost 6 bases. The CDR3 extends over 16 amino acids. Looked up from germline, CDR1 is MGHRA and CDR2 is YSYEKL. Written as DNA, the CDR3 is TGCGCCAGCAGTCCAACCGGGACTAGCATTCCCGGGGAGCTGTTTTTT. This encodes CASSPTGTSIPGELFF.

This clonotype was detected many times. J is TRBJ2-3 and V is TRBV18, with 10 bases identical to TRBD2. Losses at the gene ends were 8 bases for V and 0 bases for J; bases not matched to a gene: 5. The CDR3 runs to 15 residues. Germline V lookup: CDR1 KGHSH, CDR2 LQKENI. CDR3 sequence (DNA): TGTGCCAGCAGTCCGACTAGCGGGAGCACAGATACGCAGTATTTT. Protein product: CASSPTSGSTDTQYF.

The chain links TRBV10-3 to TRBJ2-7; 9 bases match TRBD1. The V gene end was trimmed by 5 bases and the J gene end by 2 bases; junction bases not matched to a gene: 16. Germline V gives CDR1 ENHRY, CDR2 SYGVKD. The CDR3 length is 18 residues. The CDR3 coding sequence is TGTGCCATCAGTCCACGTCCCGGGACAGGGAAGGACACCTACGAGCAGTACTTC. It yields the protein CAISPRPGTGKDTYEQYF.

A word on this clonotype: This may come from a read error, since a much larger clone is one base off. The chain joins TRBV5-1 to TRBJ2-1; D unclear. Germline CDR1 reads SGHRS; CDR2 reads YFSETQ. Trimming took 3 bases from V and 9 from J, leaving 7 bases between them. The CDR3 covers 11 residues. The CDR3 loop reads CASSSVGEQFF. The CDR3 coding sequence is TGCGCCAGCAGCTCGGTGGGTGAGCAGTTCTTC.

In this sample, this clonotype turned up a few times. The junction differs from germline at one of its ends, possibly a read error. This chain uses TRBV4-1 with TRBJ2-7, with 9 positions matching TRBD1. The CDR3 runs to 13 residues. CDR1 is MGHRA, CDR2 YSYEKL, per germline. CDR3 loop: CASGPGQGYGQYF. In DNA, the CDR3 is TGCGCCAGCGGACCGGGACAGGGCTACGGGCAGTACTTC.

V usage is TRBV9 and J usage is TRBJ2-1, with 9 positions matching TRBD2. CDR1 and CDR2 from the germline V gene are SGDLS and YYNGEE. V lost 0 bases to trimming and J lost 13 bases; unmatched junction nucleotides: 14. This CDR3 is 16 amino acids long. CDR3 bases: TGTGCCAGCAGCGTAGCGGGGTCTGCTAGCGGGACACCCCAGTTCTTC. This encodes CASSVAGSASGTPQFF.